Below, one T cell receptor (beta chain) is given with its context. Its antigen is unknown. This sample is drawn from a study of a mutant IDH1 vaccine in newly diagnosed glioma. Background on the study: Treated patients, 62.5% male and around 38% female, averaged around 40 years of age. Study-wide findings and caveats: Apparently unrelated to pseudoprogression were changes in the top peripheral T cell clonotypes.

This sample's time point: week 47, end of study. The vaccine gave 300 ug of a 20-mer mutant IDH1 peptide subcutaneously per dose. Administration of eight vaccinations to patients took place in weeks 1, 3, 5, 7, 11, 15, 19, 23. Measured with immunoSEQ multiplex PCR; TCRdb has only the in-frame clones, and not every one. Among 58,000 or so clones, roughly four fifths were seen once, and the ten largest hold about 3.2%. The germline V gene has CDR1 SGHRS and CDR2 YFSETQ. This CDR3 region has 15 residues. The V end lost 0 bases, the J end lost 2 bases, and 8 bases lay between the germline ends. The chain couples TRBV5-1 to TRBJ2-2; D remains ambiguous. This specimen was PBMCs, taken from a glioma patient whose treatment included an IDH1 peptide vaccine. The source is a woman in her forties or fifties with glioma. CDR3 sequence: CASSLEWGNTGELFF. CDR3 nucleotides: TGCGCCAGCAGCTTGGAATGGGGAAACACCGGGGAGCTGTTTTTT.